Listed here is a single T cell receptor (beta chain). Its target is unknown. V was clipped by 3 bases and J by 7 bases; unmatched bases: 13. CDR1 and CDR2 from the germline V gene are MNHEY and SMNVEV (reference sequence). The CDR3 consists of 17 residues. This record comes from a study of T cell repertoires in cytomegalovirus infection. Study-wide context: In the study, CMV epitopes included recently identified HLA-C-restricted and well-studied HLA-B-restricted ones. Public TCR beta signatures provided an indication of both CMV infection and a matching HLA type.

One entry per CDR3 protein results from TCRdb running MiXCR on the reads. Of about 890,000 distinct CDR3 sequences in the sample, about 33% were seen once. V usage is TRBV27 and J usage is TRBJ2-1; 9 nucleotides agree with TRBD1. The sample here was cultured CD8+ T cells from PBMCs, taken from culture after CMV antigen stimulation. This TCR was sampled from a human donor in good health (CMV status not recorded). Some clones in this sample may be carry-over from other donors' samples. This chain's CDR3 is CASSFSRTGAVINEQFF. CDR3 nucleotides: TGTGCCAGCAGTTTTTCACGGACAGGGGCGGTTATAAATGAGCAGTTCTTC.